This is a list of T cell receptor beta chains from one sample in a study of blood T cells in healthy people across ages. TCRdb passed the 5' RACE reads through MiXCR, listing each CDR3 protein once. The data contain about 570,000 distinct CDR3 sequences, 25% to 35% of them singletons. The same sample was also used in a study of T cells of mothers and their children.

Material: blood. Receptors were obtained from a boy aged 2 to 9 in good health. Both conserved end residues are part of each CDR3. Fields, in order: clone size, D gene, V gene, J gene, CDR3 protein, CDR3 DNA. A D gene is named only where the DNA matches it firmly. Not every row has a clone size; where given, it reads once, few, many or a size class.

>NA|NA|TRBV19|TRBJ2-7
CASSSWALETYEQYF
TGTGCCAGTAGTAGCTGGGCACTTGAAACCTACGAGCAGTACTTC
>NA|NA|TRBV5-1|TRBJ2-7
CASSILSGADYEQYF
TGCGCCAGCAGCATCCTTTCGGGAGCGGATTACGAGCAGTACTTC
>NA|TRBD2|TRBV2|TRBJ2-7
CANKFSGRGPEQYF
TGTGCCAACAAATTTAGCGGGAGAGGACCCGAGCAGTACTTC
>few|NA|TRBV5-8|TRBJ1-2
CASSLGPAYGYTF
TGTGCCAGCAGCTTGGGACCGGCGTATGGCTACACCTTC
>few|NA|TRBV20-1|TRBJ2-7
CRGRTNLYEQYF
TGCAGGGGCCGGACTAACCTCTACGAGCAGTACTTC
>NA|NA|TRBV6-5|TRBJ2-3
CASSAPGRDTQYF
TGTGCCAGCAGTGCCCCCGGGCGGGATACGCAGTATTTT
>NA|TRBD2|TRBV9|TRBJ2-5
CASSVSWKKTSPETQYF
TGTGCCAGCAGCGTAAGTTGGAAAAAGACTAGCCCAGAGACCCAGTACTTC
>NA|NA|TRBV19|TRBJ1-2
CASSFGTASYGYTF
TGTGCCAGTAGTTTCGGGACTGCATCGTATGGCTACACCTTC
>few|NA|TRBV15|TRBJ2-4
CATSRDGRGVNIQYF
TGTGCCACCAGCAGAGATGGAAGGGGTGTAAACATTCAGTACTTC
>few|NA|TRBV14|TRBJ2-5
CASSQTTPGTQYF
TGTGCCAGCAGCCAAACTACCCCGGGGACCCAGTACTTC
>many|TRBD2|TRBV18|TRBJ2-1
CASSLQTLSGRSNEQFF
TGTGCCAGCTCACTTCAAACATTAAGCGGGAGATCGAATGAGCAGTTCTTC
>few|NA|TRBV18|TRBJ2-2
CASSPDMNTGELFF
TGTGCCAGCTCACCCGACATGAACACCGGGGAGCTGTTTTTT
>NA|TRBD2|TRBV10-3|TRBJ2-5
CAIRTSGTLQETQYF
TGTGCCATCAGGACTAGCGGCACTCTGCAAGAGACCCAGTACTTC
>many|TRBD1|TRBV12-3/TRBV12-4|TRBJ1-5
CASSLTGRQPQHF
TGTGCCAGCAGTTTGACAGGGCGGCAGCCCCAGCATTTT
>NA|NA|TRBV5-5|TRBJ1-4
CASRTEWGPLNEKLFF
TGTGCCAGCAGGACTGAATGGGGACCACTTAATGAAAAACTGTTTTTT
>few|NA|TRBV27|TRBJ1-1
CASSRGGSTEAFF
TGTGCCAGCAGTAGGGGCGGTAGCACTGAAGCTTTCTTT
>NA|NA|TRBV4-3|TRBJ2-7
CASSATSRNYEQYF
TGCGCCAGCAGCGCCACTAGCCGAAACTACGAGCAGTACTTC
>few|TRBD2|TRBV7-9|TRBJ2-3
CASSPGGGNTQYF
TGTGCCAGCAGCCCGGGAGGAGGGAATACGCAGTATTTT
>few|TRBD1|TRBV7-3|TRBJ2-3
CASSVPGQPDTQYF
TGTGCCAGCAGCGTCCCGGGACAGCCAGATACGCAGTATTTT
>NA|NA|TRBV24-1|TRBJ2-2
CATSDTTGLDTGELFF
TGTGCCACCAGTGACACGACAGGTTTGGACACCGGGGAGCTGTTTTTT
>NA|NA|TRBV3-1|TRBJ2-3
CASSRYQGDTQYF
TGTGCCAGCAGCCGGTATCAGGGCGATACGCAGTATTTT
>NA|TRBD2|TRBV5-1|TRBJ2-5
CASSLPRGTSEETQYF
TGCGCCAGCAGCTTGCCCCGTGGGACTAGCGAAGAGACCCAGTACTTC
>few|TRBD1|TRBV4-3|TRBJ1-4
CASSQTGGGFTANEKLFF
TGCGCCAGCAGCCAAACAGGGGGCGGTTTTACGGCTAATGAAAAACTGTTTTTT
>NA|TRBD2|TRBV2|TRBJ2-1
CASSGDYQGDEQFF
TGTGCCAGCAGTGGGGACTATCAAGGGGATGAGCAGTTCTTC
>few|TRBD2|TRBV20-1|TRBJ2-1
CSARKASGSSYNEQFF
TGCAGTGCTAGGAAAGCTAGCGGGAGCTCCTACAATGAGCAGTTCTTC
>NA|NA|TRBV29-1|TRBJ1-1
CSVEGSTNTEAFF
TGCAGCGTTGAGGGCAGCACCAACACTGAAGCTTTCTTT
>NA|NA|TRBV5-1|TRBJ2-1
CASSPGHQGGEQFF
TGCGCCAGCAGCCCTGGACACCAGGGGGGTGAGCAGTTCTTC
>NA|NA|TRBV3-1|TRBJ2-5
CASSQRNGLETQYF
TGTGCCAGCAGCCAAAGAAACGGGTTGGAGACCCAGTACTTC
>few|NA|TRBV6-2/TRBV6-3|TRBJ2-1
CASSYRDHSYNEQFF
TGTGCCAGCAGTTACCGGGACCACTCCTACAATGAGCAGTTCTTC
>NA|NA|TRBV14|TRBJ1-4
CASSPTLGGGEKLFF
TGTGCCAGCAGCCCTACCCTAGGAGGTGGAGAAAAACTGTTTTTT
>NA|NA|TRBV5-4|TRBJ2-3
CASSLEANTQYF
TGTGCCAGCAGCTTGGAGGCTAATACGCAGTATTTT
>NA|NA|TRBV30|TRBJ2-5
CAWSVVQDRKETQYF
TGTGCCTGGAGTGTAGTTCAGGACAGAAAAGAGACCCAGTACTTC
>NA|NA|TRBV4-1|TRBJ2-5
CASSQETAGETQYF
TGCGCCAGCAGCCAAGAAACAGCAGGAGAGACCCAGTACTTC
>few|NA|TRBV20-1|TRBJ2-5
CSARDLRGAQETQYF
TGCAGCGCTAGAGATCTAAGGGGGGCCCAAGAGACCCAGTACTTC
>few|TRBD1|TRBV5-1|TRBJ2-5
CASSSGTGARLYQETQYF
TGCGCCAGCAGCTCGGGGACAGGGGCCAGATTGTACCAAGAGACCCAGTACTTC
>NA|NA|TRBV7-9|TRBJ2-2
CASSLVQILGGELFF
TGTGCCAGCAGCTTGGTACAAATCCTTGGCGGGGAGCTGTTTTTT
>NA|NA|TRBV7-9|TRBJ2-5
CASGGSGQETQYF
TGTGCCAGCGGGGGTTCGGGGCAAGAGACCCAGTACTTC
>few|NA|TRBV27|TRBJ2-5
CASSQITGYQETQYF
TGTGCCAGCAGCCAAATCACGGGGTACCAAGAGACCCAGTACTTC
>few|NA|TRBV9|TRBJ2-1
CASSPFVQVRDEQFF
TGTGCCAGCAGCCCGTTTGTACAGGTGAGAGATGAGCAGTTCTTC
>few|NA|TRBV10-2|TRBJ2-2
CASRADTGELFF
TGCGCCAGCAGAGCGGACACCGGGGAGCTGTTTTTT
>NA|TRBD1|TRBV7-6|TRBJ2-5
CASSLRTGSWETQYF
TGTGCCAGCAGCCTACGGACAGGTTCCTGGGAGACCCAGTACTTC
>few|TRBD2|TRBV7-9|TRBJ2-7
CASSPEAGGITKQYF
TGTGCCAGCAGCCCTGAAGCGGGGGGGATTACGAAGCAGTACTTC
>NA|NA|TRBV6-6|TRBJ2-3
CASGGRGASTDTQYF
TGTGCCAGCGGCGGCAGGGGCGCAAGCACAGATACGCAGTATTTT
>NA|NA|TRBV24-1|TRBJ2-1
CATSDPPAGEQFF
TGTGCCACCAGTGATCCGCCCGCGGGAGAGCAGTTCTTC
>NA|NA|TRBV18|TRBJ2-5
CASSPAASEQETQYF
TGTGCCAGCTCACCGGCGGCTAGCGAACAAGAGACCCAGTACTTC
>few|NA|TRBV10-2|TRBJ2-7
CASSESSSYEQYF
TGCGCCAGCAGTGAGTCGAGCTCCTACGAGCAGTACTTC
>NA|NA|TRBV18|TRBJ2-5
CASAQETQYF
TGTGCCAGCGCCCAAGAGACCCAGTACTTC